One and the same sample provided the 9 T cell receptor beta chains below, sequenced in a study of blood T cell repertoires in COVID-19. Produced via immunoSEQ multiplex PCR; TCRdb's table is partial and in-frame only. In the table there are about 180,000 clones, under 85% of which are singletons. Sequenced: peripheral blood. The receptors were gathered from a woman aged 80 or over with acute or convalescent COVID-19.

Only one count was recorded for this clone. This chain connects TRBV19 to TRBJ1-5; TRBD1 might be the D (5 bases). Per germline, CDR1 LNHDA and CDR2 SQIVND (reference sequence). The V end was cut by 10 bases, the J end by 0 bases, with 16 bases between. CDR3 length equals 15 residues. The CDR3: CATKDNTFSNQPQHF. Written as DNA, the CDR3 is TGTGCCACAAAGGACAACACTTTTAGCAATCAGCCCCAGCATTTT.

This clone turned up a few times. This rearrangement joins TRBV5-5 to TRBJ1-2, with TRBD1 matching 12 bases. V shed 4 bases and J 7 bases; nucleotides not matched to a gene: 5. Germline CDR1 SGHKS, CDR2 YYEKEE (reference sequence). The CDR3 totals 14 residues. CDR3 protein: CASSEGQGAGGYTF. In DNA form, the CDR3 reads TGTGCCAGCAGCGAGGGACAGGGGGCGGGTGGCTACACCTTC.

The chain employs TRBV9 and TRBJ2-7, with D perhaps matching TRBD2 (5 bases). V shed 4 bases and J shed 7 bases, with 21 bases lying between them. In germline, CDR1 is SGDLS, CDR2 YYNGEE. The CDR3 runs to 15 residues. CDR3 sequence (DNA): TGTGCCAGCAGCCCGTTACCGGGATGGGGAAAGGAGCAGTACTTC. This encodes CASSPLPGWGKEQYF.

The chain uses TRBV12-5 and TRBJ2-1, with no clear D. The V end was cut by 2 bases, the J end by 7 bases, with 15 bases between. The CDR3 has 15 amino acids. CDR1 and CDR2 from the germline V gene are LGHNT and FRNRAP. This CDR3 reads CASGLRYSRGNEQFF. CDR3 nucleotides: TGTGCTAGTGGTTTGCGATACTCTAGAGGTAATGAGCAGTTCTTC. The whole variable domain, filled in from reference TRBV12-5 and TRBJ2-1, reads DARVTQTPRHKVTEMGQEVTMRCQPILGHNTVFWYRQTMMQGLELLAYFRNRAPLDDSGMPKDRFSAEMPDATLATLKIQPSEPRDSAVYFCASGLRYSRGNEQFFGPGTRLTVL.

The V call is TRBV3-1 (or the pseudogene TRBV3-2), the J call TRBJ2-1, with a possible D match to TRBD2 (6 bases). Trimming cost V 2 bases and J 13 bases, with 18 bases left between them. The CDR3 totals 14 residues. Germline V CDR1 and CDR2: LGHDT, YNNKEL (reference sequence). The CDR3 coding sequence is TGTGCCAGCAGCCAACTCGGAGGGCATAGTTATCAGTTCTTC. Translated: CASSQLGGHSYQFF.

V gene TRBV20-1 combines with J gene TRBJ2-5; D unclear. Per germline, CDR1 DFQATT and CDR2 SNEGSKA (reference sequence). V was trimmed by 3 bases and J by 4 bases, leaving 6 bases between them. The CDR3 length is 11 residues. The CDR3 here is CSARAGETQYF. The CDR3 region has the DNA TGCAGTGCTAGGGCAGGAGAGACCCAGTACTTC.

V usage is TRBV6-2 or TRBV6-3 and J usage is TRBJ1-2; D might be TRBD1 (6 bases). V lost 2 bases, J lost 4 bases, and 20 bases lay in between. Germline V gene data show CDR1 as MNHEY and CDR2 as SVGEGT. CDR3 length: 17 amino acids. This chain's CDR3 is CASSYPAPRDTGYGYTF. The CDR3 DNA sequence: TGTGCCAGCAGTTACCCCGCTCCCCGGGACACGGGCTATGGCTACACCTTC.

The chain has TRBV3-1 (or the pseudogene TRBV3-2) and TRBJ1-3, with D possibly TRBD1 on 6 matching bases. Germline V gene sequence: CDR1 LGHDT, CDR2 YNNKEL (reference sequence). Between the trimmed V and J ends, which lost 5 bases and 0 bases, there was a span of 14 bases. The CDR3 is made up of 16 amino acids. The CDR3 nucleotides read TGTGCCAGCAGCTCGAGTGGGGGCTTCTCTGGAAACACCATATATTTT. This gives the protein CASSSSGGFSGNTIYF.

The chain uses TRBV3-1 (or the pseudogene TRBV3-2) and TRBJ2-1, with 11 positions matching TRBD2. V dropped 8 bases and J dropped 7; count of bases not matched to a gene: 10. In germline, CDR1 is LGHDT, CDR2 YNNKEL (reference sequence). The CDR3 is made up of 15 amino acids. The CDR3 is CASSLAGGRGNEQFF. The CDR3 nucleotides read TGTGCCAGCTCTCTAGCGGGGGGCCGAGGAAATGAGCAGTTCTTC.